The 16 T cell receptor beta chains below all came from one sample that was sequenced in a study of T-cell reconstitution after alpha-beta-depleted transplantation in children. Preparation of the TCRbeta library was carried out with unique molecular identifiers. TCRdb re-derived calls from the PCR reads in MiXCR, one entry per CDR3 protein. The sample includes some 830,000 distinct CDR3 sequences, around 17% of them seen just once. Sequenced material: PBMCs, mostly from graft donor cells, taken 360 days after TCRalphabeta/CD19-depleted stem cell transplant. These receptor sequences come from a male patient aged 10-17 years who had a stem cell transplant for acute lymphoblastic leukemia, so the T cells may come from the graft donor.

Many counts were recorded for this clonotype. The chain joins TRBV3-1 to TRBJ2-5; D remains ambiguous. Trimming shortened V by 1 base and J by 1 base, and 16 bases separated the two germline ends. The CDR3 consists of 17 residues. Germline V gives CDR1 LGHDT, CDR2 YNNKEL (reference sequence). The CDR3 sequence: CASSQAGSGRLQETQYF. For the CDR3, the DNA is TGTGCCAGCAGCCAAGCTGGTTCGGGCAGGCTCCAAGAGACCCAGTACTTC.

The CDR3 region has the DNA TGTGCCAGCAGCTTGGCGGGGGCCGGAACTGAAGCTTTCTTT. It yields the protein CASSLAGAGTEAFF. The J gene is TRBJ1-1, the V gene TRBV5-4; tentative D call: TRBD1 (6 bases). The CDR3 sequence is 14 residues long. From germline, CDR1 is SGHNT and CDR2 YYREEE (reference sequence). The V end was cut by 0 bases, the J end by 5 bases, with 11 bases between.

There are a few counts of this clonotype. J is TRBJ1-6 and V is TRBV7-6; D may be TRBD1 (6 bases). This CDR3 contains 18 residues. The V and J ends lost 1 base and 5 bases respectively, with 18 bases between them. Germline V CDR1 and CDR2: SGHVS, FNYEAQ. The CDR3 is CASSLESPAWTDNSPLHF. The CDR3 nucleotides are TGTGCCAGCAGCTTAGAATCCCCCGCTTGGACAGATAATTCACCCCTCCACTTT.

In its sample, this clonotype was seen a few times. The chain links TRBV7-8 to TRBJ2-7, with no clear D. Trimming removed 5 bases from V and 3 bases from J, with 14 bases in between. Germline assignment: CDR1 SGHVS and CDR2 FQNEAQ. The CDR3 is 14 residues long. CDR3 DNA sequence: TGTGCCAGCAGCACCCGACTCAAATACTACGAGCAGTACTTC. This translates into CASSTRLKYYEQYF. The full variable domain, with the rest looked up from reference TRBV7-8 and TRBJ2-7, is GAGVSQSPRYKVAKRGQDVALRCDPISGHVSLFWYQQALGQGPEFLTYFQNEAQLDKSGLPSDRFFAERPEGSVSTLKIQRTQQEDSAVYLCASSTRLKYYEQYFGPGTRLTVT.

This clonotype occurred many times. J is TRBJ2-3 and V is TRBV24-1; no definite D call. The germline CDR1 and CDR2 sequences are KGHDR and SFDVKD. V was shortened by 9 bases and J by 0 bases, with 15 bases between the two germline ends. The CDR3 runs to 15 residues. Here the CDR3 DNA reads TGTGCCACCTCCCTCGGAACAGTTAGCACAGATACGCAGTATTTT. This encodes CATSLGTVSTDTQYF.

This clonotype was picked up a small number of times. V is TRBV5-1 and J is TRBJ1-6, with D perhaps TRBD1 (5 bases). The CDR3 is 16 residues long. Trimming shortened V by 4 bases and J by 5 bases, and 16 bases separated the two germline ends. Germline V gives CDR1 SGHRS, CDR2 YFSETQ. This chain's CDR3 is CASSLYLGTDNSPLHF. CDR3 in DNA: TGCGCCAGCAGCCTTTACCTAGGGACGGATAATTCACCCCTCCACTTT.

The rearrangement joins TRBV20-1 to TRBJ2-1, with 8 bases fitting TRBD1. Germline lookup yields CDR1 DFQATT and CDR2 SNEGSKA (reference sequence). The CDR3 runs 18 residues. V was clipped by 5 bases and J by 0 bases; unmatched bases: 15. CDR3 sequence: CSAPPETGVRGSYNEQFF. The CDR3 DNA reads as TGCAGTGCTCCACCGGAGACAGGGGTTAGGGGCTCCTACAATGAGCAGTTCTTC.

This chain connects TRBV10-3 to TRBJ2-3; 8 nucleotides agree with TRBD2. The CDR3 consists of 15 residues. V shed 2 bases and J 4 bases; nucleotides not matched to a gene: 5. From germline, CDR1 is ENHRY and CDR2 SYGVKD. CDR3 sequence (DNA): TGTGCCATCAGTGAGCCCCGGGAGGGAGCAGATACGCAGTATTTT. Protein sequence: CAISEPREGADTQYF.

This clonotype occurred a few times. The chain employs TRBV12-3 or TRBV12-4 and TRBJ1-1; TRBD1 matches at 8 bases. The CDR3 has 17 residues. The J segment lost 1 base and the V segment lost 2 bases, leaving 9 bases of the junction unmatched. The CDR3 loop is CASSLTRGLSTNTEAFF. The DNA for the CDR3 is TGTGCCAGCAGTTTAACCAGGGGGCTATCCACGAACACTGAAGCTTTCTTT.

This chain's CDR3 is CASWDSYNEQFF. DNA for the CDR3: TGCGCCAGCTGGGACTCCTACAATGAGCAGTTCTTC. This chain connects TRBV5-1 to TRBJ2-1; the D is unclear. The CDR3 is made up of 12 amino acids. Looked up from germline, CDR1 is SGHRS and CDR2 is YFSETQ. V was cut by 7 bases and J by 0 bases, with 5 bases left in between.

The chain is built from TRBV29-1 and TRBJ1-1; D not resolved. The germline V and J ends were trimmed by 2 bases and 1 base, with 11 bases remaining between them. CDR1 and CDR2 from the germline V gene are SQVTM and ANQGSEA. CDR3 size: 14 residues. The chain's CDR3 is CSVERRHSNTEAFF. Written as DNA, the CDR3 is TGCAGCGTTGAAAGGAGACATTCGAACACTGAAGCTTTCTTT.

This chain connects TRBV12-3 or TRBV12-4 to TRBJ2-1; D unclear. The CDR3 has 14 amino acids. Trimming took off 6 bases at V and 9 bases at J, with 18 bases between the two ends. CDR3 loop: CASSRRTQTGEQFF. CDR3 nucleotides: TGTGCCAGCAGCCGACGGACGCAGACGGGTGAGCAGTTCTTC.

This clonotype was counted between two and nine times. In nucleotides, the CDR3 is TGCAGCGTCGAGGGGACAGGGGGCTCCTACGAGCAGTACTTC. The encoded protein is CSVEGTGGSYEQYF. V gene TRBV29-1 combines with J gene TRBJ2-7; TRBD1 agrees at 11 bases. Unmatched junction bases numbered 4, after V lost 6 bases and J lost 0 bases. This CDR3 is built from 14 residues. Germline V gene sequence: CDR1 SQVTM, CDR2 ANQGSEA.

This clonotype was seen a handful of times. The chain joins TRBV5-1 to TRBJ1-1; D unresolved. The V gene lost 0 bases and the J gene lost 4 bases, with 10 bases spanning the gap. The germline gives CDR1 SGHRS, CDR2 YFSETQ. This CDR3 spans 14 amino acids. CDR3 sequence: CASSLAHESTEAFF. Here the CDR3 DNA reads TGCGCCAGCAGCTTGGCCCACGAGAGCACTGAAGCTTTCTTT.

The chain has TRBV12-3 or TRBV12-4 and TRBJ2-1, with 10 bases lining up with TRBD2. The CDR3 length is 17 residues. Trimming at V came to 4 bases and at J to 3 bases, leaving 9 bases not matched to a gene. The DNA for the CDR3 is TGTGCCAGCAGTTCCGGACTAGCGGCCGCCCACTACAATGAGCAGTTCTTC. Protein: CASSSGLAAAHYNEQFF.

The rearrangement uses TRBV12-3 or TRBV12-4 and TRBJ1-5; D not certain. The CDR3 sequence is 14 residues long. Trimming removed 4 bases from V and 7 bases from J, with 14 bases in between. The CDR3 bases are TGTGCCAGCAGTTCGCTTCAAGGGCTACAGCCCCAGCATTTT. Its protein is CASSSLQGLQPQHF.